What follows describes a single TCR beta chain. Antigen unknown. The data stem from a study of T cells in Graves' hyperthyroidism and ophthalmopathy. As for the study in general: Peripheral blood was obtained at initial diagnosis, preceding any treatment.

Each diagnosis drew on symptoms, thyroxine, TRAb, thyroid ultrasound and orbital computed tomography findings. RNA transcripts gave rise to amplified TCR beta CDR3 regions. The HTBI primer set was used in a first-round RT-PCR of the TCR CDR3. TCRdb reprocessed the multiplex PCR reads via MiXCR and lists one record per CDR3 protein. The sample yields around 430,000 distinct CDR3 sequences, more than 12% seen once. Findings of the study overall: Ophthalmopathy was identified by the model a median about seven months ahead of onset. Blood shared most expanded thyroid clonotypes above 0.001.

The sample consisted of blood. The TCR originated in a woman in her 30s with Graves' hyperthyroidism.

CDR3: CSCLGPHQETQYF. The CDR3 DNA is TGCAGCTGTCTCGGACCACACCAAGAGACCCAGTACTTC. This chain connects TRBV29-1 to TRBJ2-5; no clear D gene. Trimming pared 8 bases from V and 0 bases from J, leaving 13 bases between. Looked up from germline, CDR1 is SQVTM and CDR2 is ANQGSEA. This CDR3 spans 13 amino acids.